The 8 T cell receptor beta chains listed next were all sequenced from one sample in a study of OX40 agonist ivuxolimab in advanced cancers. Sequencing was performed with immunoSEQ multiplex PCR; in TCRdb, only in-frame clones are kept and a portion is missing. The table records 77,000 or so clones, 80% to 95% of them present only once. The starting material was CD4+ or CD8+ T cells sorted from blood, obtained in a trial of the OX40 agonist ivuxolimab. These receptors came from an adult with an advanced solid tumor such as melanoma, head and neck, liver or kidney cancer.

The chain has TRBV29-1 and TRBJ2-5; possibly TRBD2 for D (6 bases). The CDR3 length is 13 residues. Trimming cost V 7 bases and J 2 bases, with 14 bases left between them. Germline V gene sequence: CDR1 SQVTM, CDR2 ANQGSEA. The CDR3 region is CSGREQLQETQYF. The CDR3, as DNA: TGCAGCGGGAGGGAGCAGCTACAAGAGACCCAGTACTTC.

The chain couples TRBV18 to TRBJ1-5; TRBD1 matches 8 bases. CDR1 is KGHSH and CDR2 is LQKENI in the germline V gene. This CDR3 spans 15 amino acids. Trimming at V came to 3 bases and at J to 2 bases, leaving 3 bases not matched to a gene. CDR3 in DNA: TGTGCCAGCTCACCGACAGGGGTTGGCAATCAGCCCCAGCATTTT. The encoded protein is CASSPTGVGNQPQHF.

This chain connects TRBV19 to TRBJ1-5, with 7 bases that match TRBD1. CDR1 is LNHDA and CDR2 is SQIVND in the germline V gene (reference sequence). This CDR3 contains 13 residues. With 6 bases clipped from V and 5 bases from J, the junction kept 4 bases outside the gene matches. The CDR3, as DNA: TGTGCCAGTAGCCGACAGGGATATCAGCCCCAGCATTTT. Translated, it gives CASSRQGYQPQHF.

V gene TRBV5-4 combines with J gene TRBJ2-7, with 7 bases matching TRBD1. The CDR3 has 13 residues. Trimming removed 7 bases from V and 3 bases from J; junction bases left unmatched: 7. Germline CDR1 reads SGHNT; CDR2 reads YYREEE (reference sequence). The CDR3: CASGDSPIYEQYF. In DNA, the CDR3 is TGTGCCAGCGGGGACAGTCCTATCTACGAGCAGTACTTC.

The CDR3 loop is CASRLDSSNQPQHF. CDR3 in DNA: TGTGCCAGCAGGCTTGACAGTAGCAATCAGCCCCAGCATTTT. The chain employs TRBV27 and TRBJ1-5, with TRBD1 as a possible D gene (5 bases). V lost 6 bases and J 0 bases, leaving 9 bases between the germline ends. Germline V lookup: CDR1 MNHEY, CDR2 SMNVEV (reference sequence). This CDR3 comprises 14 residues.

The chain's CDR3 is CASSIGGNYGYTF. The DNA for the CDR3 is TGTGCCAGTAGTATAGGAGGGAACTATGGCTACACCTTC. The V and J genes are TRBV19 and TRBJ1-2; no reliable D call. The CDR3 extends over 13 amino acids. Trimming left V 1 base short and J 2 bases short, with 5 bases between. The V gene's germline CDR1 is LNHDA and CDR2 SQIVND (reference sequence).

DNA of the CDR3: TGTGCCAGCAGCCAAGATGGGAGACAGGGTTTAGGAGAGACCCAGTACTTC. Residues: CASSQDGRQGLGETQYF. The V and J genes are TRBV4-2 and TRBJ2-5; TRBD1 aligns across 7 bases. V was pared by 0 bases and J by 4 bases, with 11 bases of the junction left unmatched. CDR1 is LGHNA and CDR2 is YNFKEQ in the germline V gene. This CDR3 spans 17 amino acids.

This clone is a singleton in its sample. The rearrangement links TRBV7-2 to TRBJ2-7; possible D gene TRBD1, 5 bases. Germline V gene lookup returns CDR1 SGHTA and CDR2 FQGNSA. V lost 4 bases and J lost 6, with 19 bases in between. This CDR3 region has 15 residues. The CDR3 protein is CASSSLGPGHPEQYF. In DNA, the CDR3 is TGTGCCAGCAGCTCCCTGGGGCCTGGACACCCCGAGCAGTACTTC.